The 25 T cell receptor beta chains below all came from one sample that was sequenced in a study of T cell clones after liver transplantation. TCRdb's copy holds only in-frame clones and misses some; the assay was immunoSEQ multiplex PCR. Among about 51,000 clones listed, 80% to 90% were seen once. This specimen was CD8+ T cells from blood, taken 12 months after liver transplant. These receptors originate from a human patient who received a liver transplant. The graft donor may be the source of some T cells.

V and J are TRBV9 and TRBJ1-5; 7 positions match TRBD1. This CDR3 is built from 16 residues. CDR1 and CDR2 from the germline V gene are SGDLS and YYNGEE. With V trimmed by 4 bases and J by 2 bases, 9 bases remained unmatched. CDR3 in amino acids: CASSPGGGPGNQPQHF. The CDR3 DNA follows: TGTGCCAGCAGCCCAGGGGGGGGTCCGGGCAATCAGCCCCAGCATTTT.

The chain carries TRBV10-3 and TRBJ2-5, with 13 bases lining up with TRBD2. CDR3 length: 18 residues. CDR1 is ENHRY and CDR2 is SYGVKD in the germline V gene. With V trimmed by 4 bases and J by 0 bases, 8 bases remained unmatched. The CDR3 loop is CAISGPGLAGLYQETQYF. Written as DNA, the CDR3 is TGTGCCATCAGTGGGCCGGGACTAGCGGGATTGTACCAAGAGACCCAGTACTTC.

The chain combines TRBV19 with TRBJ2-7; 9 bases fit TRBD1. The CDR3 totals 12 residues. J lost 5 bases, V lost 10 bases, and 6 bases had no gene match. CDR1 is LNHDA and CDR2 is SQIVND in the germline V gene (reference sequence). CDR3 sequence reads: CAIGTGTNEQYF. The CDR3 DNA follows: TGTGCCATCGGGACAGGGACAAACGAGCAGTACTTC.

The chain uses TRBV6-5 and TRBJ1-2; D may be TRBD1 (5 bases). Germline CDR1 MNHEY, CDR2 SVGAGI. This CDR3 has 14 amino acids. Trimming left V 0 bases short and J 2 bases short, with 7 bases between. CDR3 nucleotides: TGTGCCAGCAGTTACTCTTCAGGGAACTATGGCTACACCTTC. This codes for CASSYSSGNYGYTF.

The rearrangement uses TRBV5-6 and TRBJ1-1, with no clear D. CDR1 is SGHDT and CDR2 is YYEEEE in the germline V gene. The CDR3 length is 14 residues. Trimming cost V 1 base and J 6 bases, with 13 bases left between them. The CDR3 sequence is CASSLKGGFPEAFF. The CDR3 region has the DNA TGTGCCAGCAGCTTGAAGGGAGGGTTCCCTGAAGCTTTCTTT. The variable domain in full, completed from reference TRBV5-6 and TRBJ1-1, reads DAGVTQSPTHLIKTRGQQVTLRCSPKSGHDTVSWYQQALGQGPQFIFQYYEEEERQRGNFPDRFSGHQFPNYSSELNVNALLLGDSALYLCASSLKGGFPEAFFGQGTRLTVV.

V is TRBV28 and J is TRBJ1-2; TRBD1 might be the D (6 bases). Germline CDR1 and CDR2: MDHEN and SYDVKM. CDR3 length: 14 amino acids. The V gene lost 6 bases and the J gene lost 0 bases, with 11 bases spanning the gap. The CDR3: CASRRTDTNYGYTF. The CDR3 nucleotides read TGTGCCAGCAGACGGACAGATACTAACTATGGCTACACCTTC.

J is TRBJ2-7 and V is TRBV29-1; D gene ambiguous. CDR3 length equals 11 residues. The germline V and J ends were trimmed by 4 bases and 1 base, with 5 bases remaining between them. Germline assignment: CDR1 SQVTM and CDR2 ANQGSEA. This CDR3 is CSVVHSYEQYF. Written as DNA, the CDR3 is TGCAGCGTTGTACATTCCTACGAGCAGTACTTC.

The V call is TRBV6-5, the J call TRBJ1-5; TRBD1 matches 8 bases. V was clipped by 7 bases and J by 0 bases; unmatched bases: 5. In germline, CDR1 is MNHEY, CDR2 SVGAGI. This CDR3 comprises 15 residues. The CDR3 DNA follows: TGTGCCAGCAAAGCAGGGGGCTCTAGCAATCAGCCCCAGCATTTT. Its protein product is CASKAGGSSNQPQHF.

The chain couples TRBV5-5 to TRBJ2-6; D is ambiguous. Per germline, CDR1 SGHKS and CDR2 YYEKEE (reference sequence). This CDR3 contains 15 residues. V lost 0 bases and J lost 1, with 5 bases in between. DNA for the CDR3: TGTGCCAGCAGCTTGGGACTGTCTGGGGCCAACGTCCTGACTTTC. Its protein is CASSLGLSGANVLTF.

This chain joins TRBV6-1 and TRBJ1-5, with D unclear. The germline V and J ends were trimmed by 5 bases and 2 bases, with 7 bases remaining between them. The CDR3 consists of 13 residues. Germline V CDR1 and CDR2: MNHNS, SASEGT. The CDR3 here is CASSFYGNQPQHF. The CDR3 region has the DNA TGTGCCAGCAGTTTCTATGGCAATCAGCCCCAGCATTTT.

The V and J genes are TRBV19 and TRBJ2-7; 12 bases are shared with TRBD1. From germline, CDR1 is LNHDA and CDR2 SQIVND (reference sequence). Germline trimming cut 3 bases from V and 6 bases from J; bases unmatched to any gene: 6. The CDR3 length is 15 residues. The CDR3 DNA reads TGTGCCAGTAGTATCATGGGACAGGGGGCGGTCGAGCAGTACTTC. Its protein is CASSIMGQGAVEQYF.

The gene calls are TRBV9 and TRBJ2-3; D unresolved. Germline lookup yields CDR1 SGDLS and CDR2 YYNGEE. The CDR3 has 15 amino acids. The ends were cut back, 3 bases at V and 0 bases at J, with 11 bases in the middle. CDR3 nucleotide sequence: TGTGCCAGCAGCGGTCGAACCGGGAGCACAGATACGCAGTATTTT. The encoded protein is CASSGRTGSTDTQYF. Combining the CDR3 with reference TRBV9 and TRBJ2-3 gives the whole variable domain DSGVTQTPKHLITATGQRVTLRCSPRSGDLSVYWYQQSLDQGLQFLIQYYNGEERAKGNILERFSAQQFPDLHSELNLSSLELGDSALYFCASSGRTGSTDTQYFGPGTRLTVL.

The chain links TRBV12-5 to TRBJ2-6; TRBD1 agrees at 12 bases. CDR3 length: 23 residues. CDR1 is LGHNT, CDR2 FRNRAP, per germline. The J segment lost 0 bases and the V segment lost 2 bases, leaving 17 bases of the junction unmatched. The CDR3 region has the DNA TGTGCTAGTGGTTTGATAACCCCGGGACAGGGGGCCCGCAACAACTCTGGGGCCAACGTCCTGACTTTC. Its protein product is CASGLITPGQGARNNSGANVLTF.

The chain links TRBV27 to TRBJ2-1, with 12 nucleotides matching TRBD2. V trimming: 5 bases; J trimming: 9 bases; junction bases outside the gene matches: 11. The germline gives CDR1 MNHEY, CDR2 SMNVEV (reference sequence). This CDR3 is built from 16 residues. The CDR3 loop reads CASSDRLAGVTSEQFF. DNA of the CDR3: TGTGCCAGCAGTGATCGACTAGCGGGAGTAACAAGTGAGCAGTTCTTC.

This chain connects TRBV6-6 to TRBJ1-5; D is possibly TRBD1 (5 bases). The germline V gene encodes CDR1 MNHNY and CDR2 SVGAGI (reference sequence). V dropped 0 bases and J dropped 3 bases, with 9 bases sitting between them. The CDR3 consists of 15 residues. The CDR3, as DNA: TGTGCCAGCAGTTACTCACGGGGCCACAATCAGCCCCAGCATTTT. Its protein product is CASSYSRGHNQPQHF.

This clone appeared a single time. The chain combines TRBV4-1 with TRBJ2-5, with a weak D call TRBD2 (7 bases). The length of the CDR3 is 17 residues. The germline V gene encodes CDR1 MGHRA and CDR2 YSYEKL. V lost 3 bases and J lost 2, with 19 bases in between. CDR3 DNA: TGCGCCAGCAGCCACCTCCATGCGGGGAGGGGGCAAGAGACCCAGTACTTC. Its protein is CASSHLHAGRGQETQYF.

In its sample, this clone was seen once. This sequence joins TRBV19 and TRBJ2-7; 8 nucleotides match TRBD2. Looked up from germline, CDR1 is LNHDA and CDR2 is SQIVND (reference sequence). The CDR3 runs to 16 residues. Unmatched junction bases numbered 13, after V lost 3 bases and J lost 6 bases. CDR3 in DNA: TGTGCCAGTAGTATGGGACTAGTCCAACCCCCTCTCGAGCAGTACTTC. Protein: CASSMGLVQPPLEQYF.

V and J are TRBV19 and TRBJ1-2, with 7 bases that match TRBD1. J gave up 4 bases and V 2 bases, and 7 bases lay outside the gene matches. In germline, CDR1 is LNHDA, CDR2 SQIVND (reference sequence). The CDR3 is 15 residues long. CDR3 residues: CASSIPGQLIYGYTF. The CDR3 nucleotides are TGTGCCAGTAGTATACCGGGACAGCTAATCTATGGCTACACCTTC.

This clone was recorded only once. The rearrangement uses TRBV28 and TRBJ2-5, with 11 positions matching TRBD2. The CDR3 length is 16 residues. CDR1 and CDR2 (germline): MDHEN, SYDVKM. V shed 6 bases, J shed 5 bases, and the junction held 11 bases outside the gene matches. DNA for the CDR3: TGTGCCAGCAGGAGCCAGACTAGCGGGGCTCGTGAGACCCAGTACTTC. It codes for CASRSQTSGARETQYF.

This clone was counted only a few times. The chain links TRBV19 to TRBJ1-1; D call uncertain. Germline assignment: CDR1 LNHDA and CDR2 SQIVND (reference sequence). Deletions cut 7 bases from V and 3 bases from J, with 18 bases between. The CDR3 is 15 amino acids. The CDR3 sequence: CASKFWSIGDTEAFF. The DNA for the CDR3 is TGTGCCAGTAAATTTTGGTCCATCGGGGACACTGAAGCTTTCTTT.

The gene calls are TRBV6-5 and TRBJ1-1; D unresolved. The CDR3 contains 16 residues. The germline V gene has CDR1 MNHEY and CDR2 SVGAGI. The ends were cut back, 1 base at V and 0 bases at J, with 12 bases in the middle. CDR3 sequence reads: CASSYFLGRLNTEAFF. In DNA form, the CDR3 reads TGTGCCAGCAGTTACTTTCTAGGCAGGCTGAACACTGAAGCTTTCTTT.

V is TRBV27 and J is TRBJ2-7; D might be TRBD2 (5 bases). There are 14 residues in the CDR3. V was shortened by 9 bases and J by 2 bases, with 17 bases between the two germline ends. Germline CDR1 reads MNHEY; CDR2 reads SMNVEV (reference sequence). The CDR3: CASGERGRTYEQYF. In DNA, the CDR3 is TGTGCCAGTGGAGAACGGGGTAGGACCTACGAGCAGTACTTC.

The CDR3 DNA reads as TGTGCCAGCAGCGCTCGCCTCCAAGAGACCCAGTACTTC. It encodes CASSARLQETQYF. V and J are TRBV9 and TRBJ2-5, with D uncertain. This CDR3 spans 13 amino acids. With 3 bases removed from V and 1 base from J, the gap between germline ends came to 7 bases. Germline assignment: CDR1 SGDLS and CDR2 YYNGEE.

The chain employs TRBV19 and TRBJ2-7; D uncertain. Trimming removed 3 bases at V and 3 bases at J, with 12 bases between. The CDR3 sequence is 14 residues long. The germline V gene has CDR1 LNHDA and CDR2 SQIVND (reference sequence). The CDR3 protein is CASSMSSFLYEQYF. The CDR3 DNA sequence: TGTGCCAGTAGTATGTCCAGTTTCCTCTACGAGCAGTACTTC.

Here the CDR3 reads CASRPGLAKNTGELFF. In nucleotides, the CDR3 is TGTGCCAGCCGCCCGGGACTAGCGAAGAACACCGGGGAGCTGTTTTTT. The rearrangement uses TRBV27 and TRBJ2-2, with TRBD2 identical over 10 bases. CDR3 length: 16 residues. Per germline, CDR1 MNHEY and CDR2 SMNVEV (reference sequence). V gave up 8 bases and J gave up 1 base; unmatched junction bases: 7.